This T cell receptor beta chain was identified during a study of cytomegalovirus exposure and HLA in healthy donors. Study-level results: Researchers counted 164 TCR beta chains as cytomegalovirus-associated. There were some public TCRs occurring in many donors, but most TCR sequences were rare.

V was clipped by 4 bases and J by 4 bases, with 8 bases between them. Germline CDR1 and CDR2: SGDLS and YYNGEE. The CDR3 totals 13 residues. The PCR was carried out with 60 Vbeta primers and 13 Jbeta primers. Source study methods: In a later analysis, roughly 86 million unique TCR beta chains included roughly 11 million shared by two or more donors. The data were produced by immunoSEQ multiplex PCR, yet TCRdb's version contains in-frame clones alone and is incomplete. D and trimming were read from the DNA, whereas the V and J calls and clone size are those reported in that table. The table lists approximately 200,000 clones, 65% to 90% of them singletons. All donors participated as healthy donors of bone marrow. Comment on this clone: What it recognizes is unknown.

The chain couples TRBV9 to TRBJ2-2; D is unresolved. The sequencing input was PBMCs. This receptor was taken from a woman aged 45-59 years in good health and CMV-seronegative. CDR3 residues: CASSPLFTGELFF. The CDR3 DNA follows: TGTGCCAGCAGCCCCCTCTTCACCGGGGAGCTGTTTTTT.